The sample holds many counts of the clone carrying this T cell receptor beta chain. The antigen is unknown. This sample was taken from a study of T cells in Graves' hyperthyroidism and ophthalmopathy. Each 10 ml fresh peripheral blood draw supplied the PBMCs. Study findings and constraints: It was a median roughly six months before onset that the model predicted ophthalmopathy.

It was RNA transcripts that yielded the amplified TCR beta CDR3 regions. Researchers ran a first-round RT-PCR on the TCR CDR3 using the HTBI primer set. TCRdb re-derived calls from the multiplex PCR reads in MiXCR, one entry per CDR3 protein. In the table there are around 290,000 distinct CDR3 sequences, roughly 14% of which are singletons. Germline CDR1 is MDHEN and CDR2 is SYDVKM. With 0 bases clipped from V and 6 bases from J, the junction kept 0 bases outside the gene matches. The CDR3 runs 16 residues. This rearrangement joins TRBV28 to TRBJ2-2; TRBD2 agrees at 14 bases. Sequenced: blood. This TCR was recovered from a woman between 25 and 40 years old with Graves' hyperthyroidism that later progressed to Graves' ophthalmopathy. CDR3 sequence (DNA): TGTGCCAGCAGTTTATGGGGACTAGCGGGAGCCGGGGAGCTGTTTTTT. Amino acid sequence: CASSLWGLAGAGELFF.